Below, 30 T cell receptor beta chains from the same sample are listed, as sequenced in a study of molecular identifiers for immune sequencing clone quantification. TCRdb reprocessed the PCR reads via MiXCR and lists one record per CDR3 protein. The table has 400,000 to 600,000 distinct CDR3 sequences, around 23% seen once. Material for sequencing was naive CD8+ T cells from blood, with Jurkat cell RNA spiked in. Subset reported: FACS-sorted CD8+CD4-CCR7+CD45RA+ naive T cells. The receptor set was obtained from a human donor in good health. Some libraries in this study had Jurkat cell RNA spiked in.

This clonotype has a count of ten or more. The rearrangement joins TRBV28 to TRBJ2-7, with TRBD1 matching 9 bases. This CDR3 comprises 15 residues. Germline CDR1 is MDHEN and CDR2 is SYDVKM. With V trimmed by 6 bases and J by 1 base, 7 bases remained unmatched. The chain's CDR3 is CASSPGQGLSYEQYF. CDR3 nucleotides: TGTGCCAGCAGCCCGGGACAGGGACTGTCCTACGAGCAGTACTTC.

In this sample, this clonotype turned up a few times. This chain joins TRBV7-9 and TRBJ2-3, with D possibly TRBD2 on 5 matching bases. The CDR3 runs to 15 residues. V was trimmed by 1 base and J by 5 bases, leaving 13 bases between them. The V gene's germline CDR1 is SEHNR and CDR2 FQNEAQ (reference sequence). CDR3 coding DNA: TGTGCCAGCAGCTTAGTGCCCGGGGTCGTAGATACGCAGTATTTT. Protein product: CASSLVPGVVDTQYF.

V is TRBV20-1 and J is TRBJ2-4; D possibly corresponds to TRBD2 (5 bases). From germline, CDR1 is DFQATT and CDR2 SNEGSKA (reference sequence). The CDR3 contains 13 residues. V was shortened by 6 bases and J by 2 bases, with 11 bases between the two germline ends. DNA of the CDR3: TGCAGTGCGTTAATAGCGACCAAAAACATTCAGTACTTC. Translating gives CSALIATKNIQYF.

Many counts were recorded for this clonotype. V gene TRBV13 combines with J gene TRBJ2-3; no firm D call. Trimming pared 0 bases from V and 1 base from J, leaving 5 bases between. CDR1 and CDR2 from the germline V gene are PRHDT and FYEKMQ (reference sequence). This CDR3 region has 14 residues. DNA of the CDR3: TGTGCCAGCAGCTTAGGTGCCCGCACAGATACGCAGTATTTT. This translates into CASSLGARTDTQYF.

The CDR3 sequence is CASSQRFPDRGETEAFF. In DNA form, the CDR3 reads TGCGCCAGCAGCCAAAGGTTTCCGGACAGGGGGGAAACTGAAGCTTTCTTT. V and J are TRBV4-1 and TRBJ1-1; TRBD1 agrees at 10 bases. Trimming took 2 bases from V and 5 from J; bases not matched to a gene: 11. Germline V lookup: CDR1 MGHRA, CDR2 YSYEKL. The CDR3 has 17 residues.

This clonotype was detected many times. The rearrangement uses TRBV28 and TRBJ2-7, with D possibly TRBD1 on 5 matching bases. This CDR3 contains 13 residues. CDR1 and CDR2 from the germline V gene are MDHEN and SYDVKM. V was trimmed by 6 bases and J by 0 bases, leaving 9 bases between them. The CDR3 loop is CASRDTGSYEQYF. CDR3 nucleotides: TGTGCCAGCAGGGACACCGGCTCCTACGAGCAGTACTTC.

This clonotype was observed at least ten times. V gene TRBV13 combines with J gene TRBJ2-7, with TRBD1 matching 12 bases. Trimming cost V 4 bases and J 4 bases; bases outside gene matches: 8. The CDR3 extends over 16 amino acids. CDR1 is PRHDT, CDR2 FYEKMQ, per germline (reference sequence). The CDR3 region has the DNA TGTGCCAGCAGCTCAAGGGACAGGGGGCCCTGGTACGAGCAGTACTTC. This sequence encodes CASSSRDRGPWYEQYF.

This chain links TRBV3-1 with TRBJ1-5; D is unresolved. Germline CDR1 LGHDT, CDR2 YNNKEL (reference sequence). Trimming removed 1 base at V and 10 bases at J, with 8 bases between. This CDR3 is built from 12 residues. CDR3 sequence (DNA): TGTGCCAGCAGCCAAGGAAGTGGACCCCAGCATTTT. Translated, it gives CASSQGSGPQHF. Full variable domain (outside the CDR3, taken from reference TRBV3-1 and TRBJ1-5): DTAVSQTPKYLVTQMGNDKSIKCEQNLGHDTMYWYKQDSKKFLKIMFSYNNKELIINETVPNRFSPKSPDKAHLNLHINSLELGDSAVYFCASSQGSGPQHFGDGTRLSIL.

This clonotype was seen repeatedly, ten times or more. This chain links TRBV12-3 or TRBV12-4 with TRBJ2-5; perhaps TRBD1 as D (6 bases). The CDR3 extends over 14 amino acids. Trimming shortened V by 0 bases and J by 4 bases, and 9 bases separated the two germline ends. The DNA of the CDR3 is TGTGCCAGCAGTTTAGCGGGGGCAGGAGAGACCCAGTACTTC. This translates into CASSLAGAGETQYF.

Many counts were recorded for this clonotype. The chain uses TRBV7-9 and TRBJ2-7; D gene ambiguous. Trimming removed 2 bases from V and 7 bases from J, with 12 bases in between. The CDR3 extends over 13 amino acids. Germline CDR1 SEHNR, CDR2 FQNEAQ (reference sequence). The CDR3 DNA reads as TGTGCCAGCAGCTTACCCGGTTGGGTTGAGCAGTACTTC. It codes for CASSLPGWVEQYF.

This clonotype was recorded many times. DNA for the CDR3: TGTGCCAGCAGCTTAGAGGATAGCTCGGGGGAAGATACGCAGTATTTT. Translating it yields CASSLEDSSGEDTQYF. The V gene is TRBV7-9, the J gene TRBJ2-3; possible D gene TRBD2, 6 bases. The CDR3 loop spans 16 amino acids. CDR1 is SEHNR and CDR2 is FQNEAQ in the germline V gene (reference sequence). Between the trimmed V and J ends, which lost 1 base and 5 bases, there was a span of 16 bases.

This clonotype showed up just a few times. For the CDR3, the DNA is TGTGCCAGCAGCTATAGCGGGAGGGCCGACTACGAGCAGTACTTC. It is translated as CASSYSGRADYEQYF. The V gene is TRBV5-6, the J gene TRBJ2-7; 11 bases agree with TRBD2. J was trimmed by 3 bases and V by 3 bases; bases with no gene match: 5. This CDR3 contains 15 residues. CDR1 is SGHDT, CDR2 YYEEEE, per germline.

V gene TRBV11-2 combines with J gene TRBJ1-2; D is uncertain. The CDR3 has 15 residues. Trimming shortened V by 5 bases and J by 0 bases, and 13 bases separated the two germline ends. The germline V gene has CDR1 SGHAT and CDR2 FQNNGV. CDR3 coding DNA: TGTGCCAGCAGCCCGACCTCCTTAGCTAACTATGGCTACACCTTC. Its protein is CASSPTSLANYGYTF.

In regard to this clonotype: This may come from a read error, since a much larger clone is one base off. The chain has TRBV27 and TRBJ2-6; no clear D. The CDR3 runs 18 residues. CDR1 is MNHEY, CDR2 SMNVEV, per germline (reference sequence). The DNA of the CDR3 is TGTGTCAGCAGTTCCCAGGTACCCCACAAGAGTCAGGCCAACGTCCTGACTTTC. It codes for CVSSSQVPHKSQANVLTF.

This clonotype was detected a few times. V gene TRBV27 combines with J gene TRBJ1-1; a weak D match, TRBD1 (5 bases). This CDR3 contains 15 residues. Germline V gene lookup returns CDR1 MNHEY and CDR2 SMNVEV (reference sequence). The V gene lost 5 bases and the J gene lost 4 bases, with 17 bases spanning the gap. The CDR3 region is CASSRSFARGTEAFF. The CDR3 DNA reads TGTGCCAGCAGTCGCTCCTTCGCAAGGGGCACTGAAGCTTTCTTT.

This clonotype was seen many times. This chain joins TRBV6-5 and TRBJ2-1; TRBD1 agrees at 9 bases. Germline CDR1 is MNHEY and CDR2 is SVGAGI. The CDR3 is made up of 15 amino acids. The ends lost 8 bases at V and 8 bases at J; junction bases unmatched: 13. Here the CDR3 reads CASGFDRGRKDEQFF. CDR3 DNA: TGTGCCAGCGGTTTCGACAGGGGGAGAAAGGATGAGCAGTTCTTC.

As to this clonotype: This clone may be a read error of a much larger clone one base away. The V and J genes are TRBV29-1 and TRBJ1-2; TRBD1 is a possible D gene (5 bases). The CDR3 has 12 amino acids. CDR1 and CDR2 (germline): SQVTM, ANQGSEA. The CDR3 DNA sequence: TGCAGCGGTACTGGGACGGACTATGGCCACACCTTC. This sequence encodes CSGTGTDYGHTF.

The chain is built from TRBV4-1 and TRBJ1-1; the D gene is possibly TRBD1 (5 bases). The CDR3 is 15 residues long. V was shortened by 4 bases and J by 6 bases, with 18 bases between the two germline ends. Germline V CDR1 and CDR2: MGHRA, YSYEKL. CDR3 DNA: TGCGCCAGCAGCCCACGTGGCAGGGAAGGTGCTGAAGCTTTCTTT. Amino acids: CASSPRGREGAEAFF.

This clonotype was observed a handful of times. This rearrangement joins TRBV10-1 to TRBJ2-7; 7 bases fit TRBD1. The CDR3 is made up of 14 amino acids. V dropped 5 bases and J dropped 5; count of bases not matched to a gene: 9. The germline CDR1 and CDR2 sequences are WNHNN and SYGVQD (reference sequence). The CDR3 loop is CASSTQPRGNEQYF. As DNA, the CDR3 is TGCGCCAGCAGTACCCAACCCAGGGGGAACGAGCAGTACTTC.

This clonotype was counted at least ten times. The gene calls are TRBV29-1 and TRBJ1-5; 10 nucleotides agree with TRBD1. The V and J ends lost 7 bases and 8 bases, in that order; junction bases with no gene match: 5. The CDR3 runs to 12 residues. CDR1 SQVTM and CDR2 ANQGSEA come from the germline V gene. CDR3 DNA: TGCAGCGCACAGACAGGGGGCGAGCCCCAGCATTTT. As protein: CSAQTGGEPQHF.

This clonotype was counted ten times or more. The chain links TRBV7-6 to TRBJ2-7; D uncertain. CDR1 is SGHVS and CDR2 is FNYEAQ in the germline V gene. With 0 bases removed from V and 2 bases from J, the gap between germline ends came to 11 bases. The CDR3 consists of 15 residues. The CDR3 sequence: CASSLAMGKTYEQYF. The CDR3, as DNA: TGTGCCAGCAGCTTAGCTATGGGGAAGACCTACGAGCAGTACTTC. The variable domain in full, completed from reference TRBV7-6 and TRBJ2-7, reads GAGVSQSPRYKVTKRGQDVALRCDPISGHVSLYWYRQALGQGPEFLTYFNYEAQQDKSGLPNDRFSAERPEGSISTLTIQRTEQRDSAMYRCASSLAMGKTYEQYFGPGTRLTVT.

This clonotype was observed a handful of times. CDR3 DNA: TGTGCCTGGAGTGCAGGAGAAAAACTGTTTTTT. Encoded protein: CAWSAGEKLFF. J is TRBJ1-4 and V is TRBV30, with unresolved D. The CDR3 spans 11 residues. The V gene lost 1 base and the J gene lost 8 bases, with 5 bases spanning the gap. CDR1 and CDR2 (germline): GTSNPN, SVGIG (reference sequence).

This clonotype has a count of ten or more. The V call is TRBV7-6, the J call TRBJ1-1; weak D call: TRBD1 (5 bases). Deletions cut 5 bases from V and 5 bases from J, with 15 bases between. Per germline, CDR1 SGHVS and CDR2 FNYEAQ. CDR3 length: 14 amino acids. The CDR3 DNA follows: TGTGCCAGCAGCCCTTTCGGGGGGGGGACTGAAGCTTTCTTT. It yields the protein CASSPFGGGTEAFF. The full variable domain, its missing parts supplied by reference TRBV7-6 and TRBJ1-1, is GAGVSQSPRYKVTKRGQDVALRCDPISGHVSLYWYRQALGQGPEFLTYFNYEAQQDKSGLPNDRFSAERPEGSISTLTIQRTEQRDSAMYRCASSPFGGGTEAFFGQGTRLTVV.

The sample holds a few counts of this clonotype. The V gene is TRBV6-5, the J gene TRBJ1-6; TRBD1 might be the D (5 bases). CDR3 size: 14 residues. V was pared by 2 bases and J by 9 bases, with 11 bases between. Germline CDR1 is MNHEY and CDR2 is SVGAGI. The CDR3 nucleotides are TGTGCCAGCAGTTACCAGGGCGCCGGTTCACCCCTCCACTTT. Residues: CASSYQGAGSPLHF.

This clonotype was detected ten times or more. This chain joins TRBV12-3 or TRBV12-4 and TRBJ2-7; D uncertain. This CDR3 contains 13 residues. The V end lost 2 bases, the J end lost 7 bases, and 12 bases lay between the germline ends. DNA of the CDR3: TGTGCCAGCAGTTTATACTCCTCTAGGGAGCAGTACTTC. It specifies CASSLYSSREQYF.

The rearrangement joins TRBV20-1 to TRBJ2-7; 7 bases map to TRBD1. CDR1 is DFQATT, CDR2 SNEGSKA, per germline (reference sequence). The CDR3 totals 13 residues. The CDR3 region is CSPIGTETYKQYF. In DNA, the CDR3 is TGCAGCCCCATAGGGACAGAGACCTACAAACAGTACTTC.

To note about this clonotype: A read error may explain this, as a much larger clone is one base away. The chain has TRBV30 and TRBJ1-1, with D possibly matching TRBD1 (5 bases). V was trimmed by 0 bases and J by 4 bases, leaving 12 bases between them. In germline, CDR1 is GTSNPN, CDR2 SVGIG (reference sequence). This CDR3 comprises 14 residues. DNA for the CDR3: TGTGCCTGGAGTGTACTGGGACTTGGCACTGAAGCTTTCTTT. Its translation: CAWSVLGLGTEAFF.

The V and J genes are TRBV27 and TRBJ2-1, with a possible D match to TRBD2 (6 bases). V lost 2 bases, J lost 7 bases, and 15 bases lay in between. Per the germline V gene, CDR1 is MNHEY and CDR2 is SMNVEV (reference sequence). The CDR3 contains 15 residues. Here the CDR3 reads CASSLGGQIGNEQFF. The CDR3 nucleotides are TGTGCCAGCAGTTTAGGAGGGCAGATAGGTAATGAGCAGTTCTTC.

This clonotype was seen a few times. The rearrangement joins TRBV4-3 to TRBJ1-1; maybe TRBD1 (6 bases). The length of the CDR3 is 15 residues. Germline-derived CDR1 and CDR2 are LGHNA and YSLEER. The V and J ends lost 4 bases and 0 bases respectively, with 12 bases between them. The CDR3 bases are TGCGCCAGCAGCCCTGAAACAGGGCTGAACACTGAAGCTTTCTTT. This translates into CASSPETGLNTEAFF.

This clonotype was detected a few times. CDR3 nucleotides: TGTGCCAGCTCACCGGCAGGGGGCCCGGGGTACGAGCAGTACTTC. The encoded protein is CASSPAGGPGYEQYF. The chain joins TRBV18 to TRBJ2-7; the match to TRBD1 covers 8 bases. Germline CDR1 KGHSH, CDR2 LQKENI. V trimming: 3 bases; J trimming: 4 bases; junction bases outside the gene matches: 8. There are 15 residues in the CDR3.